The present TCR beta chain was sequenced within a study of CD8 T cells in Susac syndrome. Whole-study context: Patients with Susac syndrome were therapy-naive, on corticosteroids, or on intravenous immunoglobulin alone at blood draw. Whole-study findings and limits: Expansion of Susac CD8+ clones peaked in TEMRA cells and in active patients.

The CDR3 runs to 16 residues. CDR1 and CDR2 from the germline V gene are SGHAT and FQNNGV. Trimming left V 1 base short and J 0 bases short, with 9 bases between. In blood CD8+ and CD4+ T cells, TCR beta underwent sequencing. It was with random hexamers that roughly 0.5 to 1 ug RNA was reverse transcribed. The amplification used immunoSEQ multiplex PCR on TCR beta CDR3; it spanned 54 Vbeta and 13 Jbeta. TCRdb independently ran MiXCR on the immunoSEQ multiplex PCR reads; one entry per CDR3 protein. The data show fewer than 90,000 distinct CDR3 sequences, 80% to 95% seen once. Comments on this clonotype: Its antigen is as yet unknown.

The chain is built from TRBV11-2 and TRBJ1-4; D is undetermined. The receptor comes from a human donor with Susac syndrome. The specimen was CD8+ T cells from PBMCs. CDR3 residues: CASSLVPAATNEKLFF. CDR3 nucleotide sequence: TGTGCCAGCAGCTTAGTACCAGCAGCAACTAATGAAAAACTGTTTTTT.